This T cell receptor (beta chain) was obtained from a study of blood T cell repertoires in COVID-19. Study-level background: Spain, Italy and the United States supplied samples that represented acute and convalescent COVID-19.

Under the authors' procedure: Reference gene primer amplification gave nucleated cell count estimates. Clones were read by immunoSEQ multiplex PCR, and TCRdb kept only the in-frame ones, dropping some. V and J calls plus clone size are reproduced from that table; the DNA served to infer D and trimming. The sample records roughly 100,000 clones, 85% being singletons. Trimming cost V 4 bases and J 3 bases; bases outside gene matches: 7. The V gene's germline CDR1 is SGDLS and CDR2 YYNGEE. This CDR3 has 15 amino acids. The clonotype originates from a man over 45 with acute or convalescent COVID-19. The chain combines TRBV9 with TRBJ2-7, with 10 bases that match TRBD1. The sequenced sample was peripheral blood. The CDR3 sequence: CASSPSGTGDYEQYF. The CDR3 DNA follows: TGTGCCAGCAGCCCCTCCGGGACAGGGGACTACGAGCAGTACTTC. Looking up the rest from reference TRBV9 and TRBJ2-7 gives the full variable domain: DSGVTQTPKHLITATGQRVTLRCSPRSGDLSVYWYQQSLDQGLQFLIQYYNGEERAKGNILERFSAQQFPDLHSELNLSSLELGDSALYFCASSPSGTGDYEQYFGPGTRLTVT.